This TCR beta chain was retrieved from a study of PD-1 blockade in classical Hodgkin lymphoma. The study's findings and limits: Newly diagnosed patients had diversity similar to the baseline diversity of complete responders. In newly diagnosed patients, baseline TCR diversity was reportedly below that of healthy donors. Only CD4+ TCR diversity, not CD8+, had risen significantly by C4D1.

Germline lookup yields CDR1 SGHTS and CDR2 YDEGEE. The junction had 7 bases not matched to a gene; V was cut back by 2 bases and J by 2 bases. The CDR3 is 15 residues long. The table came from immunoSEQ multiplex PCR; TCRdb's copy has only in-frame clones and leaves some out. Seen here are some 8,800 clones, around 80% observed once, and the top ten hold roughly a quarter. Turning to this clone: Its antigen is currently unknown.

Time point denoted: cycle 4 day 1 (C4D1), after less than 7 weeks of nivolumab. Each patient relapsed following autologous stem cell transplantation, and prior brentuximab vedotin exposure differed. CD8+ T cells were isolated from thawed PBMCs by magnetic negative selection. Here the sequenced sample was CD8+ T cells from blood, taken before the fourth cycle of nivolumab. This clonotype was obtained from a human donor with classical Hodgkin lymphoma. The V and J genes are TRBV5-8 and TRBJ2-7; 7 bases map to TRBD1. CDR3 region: CASSFRDSHTYEQYF. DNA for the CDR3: TGTGCCAGCAGCTTTCGGGACAGTCACACCTACGAGCAGTACTTC.